The clone carrying this T cell receptor beta chain was recorded a few times. Its target is unknown. This record comes from a study of regulatory T cells in long-lasting Graves disease. General study results and limits: There were preferences for TRBV28, TRBJ1-2 and TRBJ2-5 in persistent disease.

Library construction for TCR beta used iRepertoire HTBI primers and Arm-PCR of CDR3 regions. TCRdb itself ran the multiplex PCR reads through MiXCR, one entry per CDR3 protein. Of approximately 440,000 distinct CDR3 sequences listed, 23% are singletons. Time point reported: persistent/refractory GD, antithyroid drugs over 5 years with positive TRAb. Generation of the TCR library employed RNA extracted from PBMCs. Between the trimmed V and J ends, which lost 2 bases and 4 bases, there was a span of 11 bases. The CDR3 is made up of 14 amino acids. Germline values: CDR1 SGHTA, CDR2 FQGNSA. The sequencing here drew on peripheral blood mononuclear cells (PBMCs), taken when the disease was refractory, from a patient treated with antithyroid drugs. The clonotype was recovered from a female donor with Graves disease. V gene TRBV7-2 combines with J gene TRBJ1-1; the D is unclear. The CDR3 region is CASSLTLPGTEAFF. The CDR3 DNA reads TGTGCCAGCAGCTTAACGCTGCCGGGCACTGAAGCTTTCTTT.